The 10 T cell receptor beta chains below come from one sample, sequenced in a study of shared clonotypes between healthy human individuals. Profiling relied on immunoSEQ multiplex PCR, and the TCRdb table lists in-frame clones only, not all of them. The table includes some 580,000 clones, approximately 97% detected once. Sequencing input: naive CD4+ T cells sorted from blood. Documented subset: CD45RA+ positively selected. Receptor source: a woman in her 30s in good health.

The gene calls are TRBV5-7 and TRBJ2-5; weak D call: TRBD1 (5 bases). TRBV5-7 falls under the ORF class, with uncertain function. Trimming removed 0 bases at V and 5 bases at J, with 11 bases between. The CDR3 sequence is 14 residues long. The CDR3 nucleotides are TGTGCCAGCAGCTTGGAGCAGGGCTGGGAGACCCAGTACTTC. Its protein is CASSLEQGWETQYF.

This sequence joins TRBV6-1 and TRBJ2-7; TRBD2 agrees at 7 bases. J was trimmed by 3 bases and V by 10 bases; bases with no gene match: 9. This CDR3 is built from 13 residues. Per the germline V gene, CDR1 is MNHNS and CDR2 is SASEGT. The CDR3 bases are TGTGCCACCCGACTAGCTGGTCTCTACGAGCAGTACTTC. It specifies CATRLAGLYEQYF.

In DNA form, the CDR3 reads TGTGCCAGCAACTTTGGAGGGGCCGGAAAACTGTTTTTT. It specifies CASNFGGAGKLFF. This sequence joins TRBV28 and TRBJ1-4; tentatively, D is TRBD1 (5 bases). The ends were cut back, 7 bases at V and 10 bases at J, with 16 bases in the middle. Germline assignment: CDR1 MDHEN and CDR2 SYDVKM. The CDR3 has 13 residues.

The V call is TRBV28, the J call TRBJ2-7, with 7 bases aligning to TRBD1. Germline lookup yields CDR1 MDHEN and CDR2 SYDVKM. The CDR3 loop spans 16 amino acids. V trimming: 5 bases; J trimming: 0 bases; junction bases outside the gene matches: 10. DNA for the CDR3: TGTGCCAGCAGTGGCAGCCTCAGGGGGTACTCCTACGAGCAGTACTTC. This sequence encodes CASSGSLRGYSYEQYF.

V and J are TRBV5-4 and TRBJ2-3; TRBD1 agrees at 7 bases. V gave up 0 bases and J gave up 5 bases; unmatched junction bases: 3. The germline V gene has CDR1 SGHNT and CDR2 YYREEE (reference sequence). The CDR3 runs 14 residues. CDR3 sequence reads: CASSLVTGLDTQYF. CDR3 DNA sequence: TGTGCCAGCAGCTTGGTGACAGGGCTAGATACGCAGTATTTT.

The V and J genes are TRBV7-9 and TRBJ1-1, with D perhaps matching TRBD1 (5 bases). Germline V gives CDR1 SEHNR, CDR2 FQNEAQ (reference sequence). CDR3 size: 13 residues. The ends were cut back, 10 bases at V and 0 bases at J, with 12 bases in the middle. The CDR3, as DNA: TGTGCCACCATTAGGGGTTTGAACACTGAAGCTTTCTTT. It encodes CATIRGLNTEAFF.

The J gene is TRBJ2-1, the V gene TRBV7-6; D is unclear. Germline lookup yields CDR1 SGHVS and CDR2 FNYEAQ. Trimming pared 1 base from V and 8 bases from J, leaving 3 bases between. The CDR3 consists of 11 residues. For the CDR3, the DNA is TGTGCCAGCAGCTTAGTGGATGAGCAGTTCTTC. Residues: CASSLVDEQFF.

The rearrangement uses TRBV10-1 and TRBJ2-1, with TRBD2 matching 8 bases. V lost 0 bases, J lost 8 bases, and 3 bases stayed unmatched. The germline gives CDR1 WNHNN, CDR2 SYGVQD (reference sequence). This CDR3 region has 14 residues. This CDR3 is CASSESAGGYEQFF. The CDR3 DNA follows: TGCGCCAGCAGTGAGTCCGCGGGGGGCTATGAGCAGTTCTTC.

CDR3 bases: TGTGCCAGCAGTTTACCGGGACAGGGGCTTGGCTACACCTTC. This sequence encodes CASSLPGQGLGYTF. The chain is built from TRBV6-5 and TRBJ1-2; 10 bases align to TRBD1. The ends lost 4 bases at V and 7 bases at J; junction bases unmatched: 6. This CDR3 comprises 14 residues. Germline CDR1 reads MNHEY; CDR2 reads SVGAGI.

The CDR3, as DNA: TGCGCCAGCAGCTTGACAGGGGAGAAGGTTGAACGTTGGGGCTACACCTTC. The encoded protein is CASSLTGEKVERWGYTF. V and J are TRBV5-1 and TRBJ1-2, with TRBD1 matching 7 bases. Germline CDR1 is SGHRS and CDR2 is YFSETQ. V trimming: 1 base; J trimming: 8 bases; junction bases outside the gene matches: 17. This CDR3 is built from 17 residues.